This T cell receptor beta chain was profiled in a study of post-analysis software for immune sequencing data. Study-wide background: Included courses were relapsing-remitting and secondary progressive multiple sclerosis; progressive-relapsing multiple sclerosis was also included. General observations from the study: Multiple sclerosis was associated with a significant reduction in normalized Chao1 diversity relative to controls. Those samples that were prepared in the same batch co-clustered strongly by F measure. Patients carried a handful of TRBV segments more frequently than controls did, and TRBV5-6, TRBV5-1 and TRBV20-1 were among them.

With V trimmed by 4 bases and J by 1 base, 8 bases remained unmatched. In germline, CDR1 is DFQATT, CDR2 SNEGSKA (reference sequence). The CDR3 is made up of 15 amino acids. The TCR beta cDNA libraries contained unique molecular identifiers. Some 540,000 cDNA molecules were obtained from roughly 0.93 to 9.6 million T cells. TCRdb re-called the PCR reads through MiXCR, storing one row per CDR3 protein. Of about 540,000 distinct CDR3 sequences in the sample, 34% were seen once. As concerns this clonotype: What it binds is unknown.

The receptor was derived from a girl under 18 with multiple sclerosis. The gene calls are TRBV20-1 and TRBJ2-5, with 8 bases lining up with TRBD2. Sequenced sample: blood. The CDR3 sequence: CSATHGGALQETQYF. The CDR3 DNA reads TGCAGTGCTACCCACGGGGGGGCCCTCCAAGAGACCCAGTACTTC.